These 15 T cell receptor beta chains share one sample of origin, sequenced in a study of blood T cell repertoires in COVID-19 (dated by TCRdb to 2018 to 2020). The library was generated by the immunoSEQ multiplex PCR assay. This immuneACCESS table, as held by TCRdb, lists in-frame sequences with V and J called but not all clones. Of the missing ones, under half trace to an unresolved V gene in checked studies; the others have no known cause. This sample gives more than 150,000 clones in total; over 80% of them show up just once. The ten top clones hold 10% to 15% of the sample. Input material: PBMCs or T cells enriched from blood (not recorded which). These receptors all come from a woman aged 60-75 years who had recovered from COVID-19.

The chain uses TRBV5-1 and TRBJ2-7, with 12 bases matching TRBD2. The CDR3 length is 15 residues. From germline, CDR1 is SGHRS and CDR2 YFSETQ. V was pared by 4 bases and J by 6 bases, with 8 bases of the junction left unmatched. CDR3 sequence: CASSERTSGTGEQYF. The CDR3, as DNA: TGCGCCAGCAGCGAACGGACTAGCGGGACGGGCGAGCAGTACTTC.

The chain couples TRBV5-1 to TRBJ1-2, with TRBD1 matching 8 bases. The CDR3 is 17 residues long. From germline, CDR1 is SGHRS and CDR2 YFSETQ. The trim removed 0 bases at V and 8 bases at J, leaving 15 bases unmatched. CDR3 nucleotide sequence: TGCGCCAGCAGCTTGGAGTTTAGAGGACAGGGCGCTGCGGGCTACACCTTC. Protein sequence: CASSLEFRGQGAAGYTF. The entire variable domain, with the rest obtained from reference TRBV5-1 and TRBJ1-2, is as follows: KAGVTQTPRYLIKTRGQQVTLSCSPISGHRSVSWYQQTPGQGLQFLFEYFSETQRNKGNFPGRFSGRQFSNSRSEMNVSTLELGDSALYLCASSLEFRGQGAAGYTFGSGTRLTVV.

This clone was detected once. V gene TRBV5-1 combines with J gene TRBJ2-1, with 7 bases lining up with TRBD2. The J segment lost 2 bases and the V segment lost 7 bases, leaving 6 bases of the junction unmatched. Germline lookup yields CDR1 SGHRS and CDR2 YFSETQ. CDR3 length: 14 amino acids. CDR3 sequence (DNA): TGCGCCAGCGGGCGGGAGTTCGCCTACAATGAGCAGTTCTTC. It yields the protein CASGREFAYNEQFF. Full variable domain (remainder filled in from reference TRBV5-1 and TRBJ2-1): KAGVTQTPRYLIKTRGQQVTLSCSPISGHRSVSWYQQTPGQGLQFLFEYFSETQRNKGNFPGRFSGRQFSNSRSEMNVSTLELGDSALYLCASGREFAYNEQFFGPGTRLTVL.

This chain joins TRBV5-1 and TRBJ2-6; D is perhaps TRBD2 (5 bases). In germline, CDR1 is SGHRS, CDR2 YFSETQ. Trimming took 0 bases from V and 4 from J, leaving 20 bases between them. The CDR3 has 19 amino acids. The DNA of the CDR3 is TGCGCCAGCAGCTTGGTGAGAGGACCCGGGATGTCGGGGGCCAACGTCCTGACTTTC. This encodes CASSLVRGPGMSGANVLTF.

This clone was seen once. The chain carries TRBV27 and TRBJ1-6; D gene uncertain. Germline loops: CDR1 MNHEY, CDR2 SMNVEV (reference sequence). V gave up 8 bases and J gave up 9 bases, with 14 bases separating them. The CDR3 totals 13 residues. This chain's CDR3 is CASRLRGGSPLHF. Written as DNA, the CDR3 is TGTGCCAGCCGGCTACGGGGTGGTTCACCCCTCCACTTT.

The rearrangement joins TRBV11-2 to TRBJ2-5; 8 nucleotides agree with TRBD1. The ends lost 5 bases at V and 4 bases at J; junction bases unmatched: 6. This CDR3 spans 14 amino acids. Germline loops: CDR1 SGHAT, CDR2 FQNNGV. CDR3 DNA: TGTGCCAGCAGCACCCGGACAGGGCGAGAGACCCAGTACTTC. Translating gives CASSTRTGRETQYF. The full variable domain, completed using reference TRBV11-2 and TRBJ2-5, is EAGVAQSPRYKIIEKRQSVAFWCNPISGHATLYWYQQILGQGPKLLIQFQNNGVVDDSQLPKDRFSAERLKGVDSTLKIQPAKLEDSAVYLCASSTRTGRETQYFGPGTRLLVL.

The chain joins TRBV6-5 to TRBJ2-7; D is possibly TRBD1 (5 bases). The CDR3 contains 13 residues. V lost 3 bases and J lost 0, with 6 bases in between. Germline CDR1 is MNHEY and CDR2 is SVGAGI. CDR3 coding DNA: TGTGCCAGCAGTTATCAGGGCTCCTACGAGCAGTACTTC. It yields the protein CASSYQGSYEQYF.

The chain combines TRBV5-4 with TRBJ2-2; 7 bases map to TRBD2. This CDR3 is built from 16 residues. The V gene end was trimmed by 4 bases and the J gene end by 7 bases; junction bases not matched to a gene: 13. Looked up from germline, CDR1 is SGHNT and CDR2 is YYREEE (reference sequence). CDR3 sequence (DNA): TGTGCCAGCAGCGCAAGGCTCGCGGGAGAACGCGGGGAGCTGTTTTTT. Translation gives CASSARLAGERGELFF.

The V and J genes are TRBV19 and TRBJ1-2; no definite D call. Germline V lookup: CDR1 LNHDA, CDR2 SQIVND (reference sequence). This CDR3 contains 14 residues. V was cut by 5 bases and J by 2 bases, with 12 bases left in between. CDR3 residues: CASSALLQNYGYTF. CDR3 bases: TGTGCCAGTAGTGCCCTGTTACAGAACTATGGCTACACCTTC.

The chain combines TRBV27 with TRBJ2-3; 8 bases are a match to TRBD2. The junction had 8 bases not matched to a gene; V was cut back by 3 bases and J by 6 bases. Germline V gene lookup returns CDR1 MNHEY and CDR2 SMNVEV (reference sequence). The CDR3 totals 15 residues. Here the CDR3 DNA reads TGTGCCAGCAGTTTTAGCGGGACCCAAGTGGATACGCAGTATTTT. Translation: CASSFSGTQVDTQYF.

This clone was counted once. The J gene is TRBJ1-2, the V gene TRBV9; TRBD1 agrees at 8 bases. Looked up from germline, CDR1 is SGDLS and CDR2 is YYNGEE. The V and J ends lost 1 base and 7 bases, in that order; junction bases with no gene match: 12. The CDR3 has 16 amino acids. The CDR3 coding sequence is TGTGCCAGCAGCGTAAGTCGCGGGACAGGCATCTCTGGCTACACCTTC. Protein sequence: CASSVSRGTGISGYTF. Supplemented by reference TRBV9 and TRBJ1-2, the full variable domain reads DSGVTQTPKHLITATGQRVTLRCSPRSGDLSVYWYQQSLDQGLQFLIQYYNGEERAKGNILERFSAQQFPDLHSELNLSSLELGDSALYFCASSVSRGTGISGYTFGSGTRLTVV.

This chain links TRBV10-3 with TRBJ2-7, with 7 bases matching TRBD2. CDR1 is ENHRY and CDR2 is SYGVKD in the germline V gene. Trimming took 4 bases from V and 0 from J; bases not matched to a gene: 15. The CDR3 length is 18 residues. CDR3 loop: CAISGPVEGGSSSYEQYF. CDR3 DNA sequence: TGTGCCATCAGTGGCCCGGTGGAGGGAGGGTCCAGCTCCTACGAGCAGTACTTC.

CDR3 nucleotides: TGTGCCAGCAGCGGACAGGGTTTTACCTATGGCTACACCTTC. This codes for CASSGQGFTYGYTF. The rearrangement uses TRBV2 and TRBJ1-2, with 8 bases that match TRBD1. V gave up 6 bases and J gave up 4 bases; unmatched junction bases: 7. The CDR3 sequence is 14 residues long. Per the germline V gene, CDR1 is SNHLY and CDR2 is FYNNEI.

The chain employs TRBV11-3 and TRBJ2-2; 7 nucleotides match TRBD1. The germline V gene has CDR1 SGHNT and CDR2 YENEEA. This CDR3 is 14 amino acids long. With V trimmed by 5 bases and J by 5 bases, 5 bases remained unmatched. The CDR3 coding sequence is TGTGCCAGCAGCCGACAGGGTACTACCGGGGAGCTGTTTTTT. This gives the protein CASSRQGTTGELFF.

This clone was counted a few times. The rearrangement links TRBV2 to TRBJ1-2; 9 bases map to TRBD1. This CDR3 spans 13 amino acids. Unmatched junction bases numbered 6, after V lost 5 bases and J lost 8 bases. Germline assignment: CDR1 SNHLY and CDR2 FYNNEI. In DNA form, the CDR3 reads TGTGCCAGCAGTCGGGACAGGGCTGGCGGCTACACCTTC. It is translated as CASSRDRAGGYTF.